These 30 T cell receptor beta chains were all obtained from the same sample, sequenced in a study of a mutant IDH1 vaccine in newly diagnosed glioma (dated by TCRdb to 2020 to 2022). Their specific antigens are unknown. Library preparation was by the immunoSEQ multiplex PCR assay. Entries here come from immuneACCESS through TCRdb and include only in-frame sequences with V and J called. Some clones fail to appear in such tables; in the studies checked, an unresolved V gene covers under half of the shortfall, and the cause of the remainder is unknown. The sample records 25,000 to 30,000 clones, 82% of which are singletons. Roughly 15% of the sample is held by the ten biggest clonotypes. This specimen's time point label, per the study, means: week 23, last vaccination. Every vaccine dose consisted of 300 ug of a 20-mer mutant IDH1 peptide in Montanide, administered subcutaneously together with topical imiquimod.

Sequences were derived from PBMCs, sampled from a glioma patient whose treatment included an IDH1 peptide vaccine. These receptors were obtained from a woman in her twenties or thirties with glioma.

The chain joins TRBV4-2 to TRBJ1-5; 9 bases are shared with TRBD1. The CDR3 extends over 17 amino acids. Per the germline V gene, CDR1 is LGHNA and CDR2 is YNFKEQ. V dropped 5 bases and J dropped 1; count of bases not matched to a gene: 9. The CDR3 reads CASSSTVDRGSNQPQHF. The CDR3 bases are TGTGCCAGCAGCTCCACCGTGGACAGGGGAAGCAATCAGCCCCAGCATTTT.

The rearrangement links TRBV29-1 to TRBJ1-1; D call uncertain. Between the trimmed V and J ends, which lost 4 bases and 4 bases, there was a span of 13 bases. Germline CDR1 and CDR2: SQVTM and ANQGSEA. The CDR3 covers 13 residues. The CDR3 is CSVAPRWSTEAFF. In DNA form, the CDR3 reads TGCAGCGTTGCGCCTCGATGGAGCACTGAAGCTTTCTTT. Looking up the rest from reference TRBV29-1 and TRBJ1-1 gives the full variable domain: SAVISQKPSRDICQRGTSLTIQCQVDSQVTMMFWYRQQPGQSLTLIATANQGSEATYESGFVIDKFPISRPNLTFSTLTVSNMSPEDSSIYLCSVAPRWSTEAFFGQGTRLTVV.

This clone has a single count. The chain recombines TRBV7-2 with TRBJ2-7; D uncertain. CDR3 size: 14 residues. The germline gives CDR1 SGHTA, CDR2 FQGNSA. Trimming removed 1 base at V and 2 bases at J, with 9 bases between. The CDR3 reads CASSLVSGPYEQYF. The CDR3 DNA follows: TGTGCCAGCAGCTTAGTATCGGGCCCCTACGAGCAGTACTTC.

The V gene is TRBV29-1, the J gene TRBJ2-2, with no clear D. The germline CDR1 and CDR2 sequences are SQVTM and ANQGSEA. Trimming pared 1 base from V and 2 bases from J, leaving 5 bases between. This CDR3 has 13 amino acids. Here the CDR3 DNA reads TGCAGCGTTGAAGGAAGTAACACCGGGGAGCTGTTTTTT. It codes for CSVEGSNTGELFF.

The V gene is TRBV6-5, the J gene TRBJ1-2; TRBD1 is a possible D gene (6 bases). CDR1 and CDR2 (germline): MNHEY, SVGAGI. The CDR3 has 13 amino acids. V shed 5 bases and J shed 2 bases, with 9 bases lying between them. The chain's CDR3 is CASSTRGNYGYTF. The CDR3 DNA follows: TGTGCCAGCAGTACGAGGGGGAACTATGGCTACACCTTC.

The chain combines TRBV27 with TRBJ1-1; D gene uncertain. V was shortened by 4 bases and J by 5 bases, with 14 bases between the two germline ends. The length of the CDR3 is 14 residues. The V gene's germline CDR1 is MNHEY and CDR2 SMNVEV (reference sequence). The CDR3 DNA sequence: TGTGCCAGCAGTTCCGGTGGGTGGAGGACTGAAGCTTTCTTT. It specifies CASSSGGWRTEAFF.

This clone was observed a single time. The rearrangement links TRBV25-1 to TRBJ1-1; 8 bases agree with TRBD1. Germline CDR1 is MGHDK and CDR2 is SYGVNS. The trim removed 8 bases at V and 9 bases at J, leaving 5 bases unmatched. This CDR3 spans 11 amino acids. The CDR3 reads CASARTGKAFF. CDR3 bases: TGTGCCAGCGCAAGGACAGGGAAAGCTTTCTTT. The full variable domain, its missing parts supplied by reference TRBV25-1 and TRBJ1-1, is EADIYQTPRYLVIGTGKKITLECSQTMGHDKMYWYQQDPGMELHLIHYSYGVNSTEKGDLSSESTVSRIRTEHFPLTLESARPSHTSQYLCASARTGKAFFGQGTRLTVV.

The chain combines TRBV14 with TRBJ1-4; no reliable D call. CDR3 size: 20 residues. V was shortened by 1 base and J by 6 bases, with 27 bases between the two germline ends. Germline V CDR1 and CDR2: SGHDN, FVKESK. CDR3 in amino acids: CASSQAIRLAWGLGYEKLFF. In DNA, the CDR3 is TGTGCCAGCAGCCAAGCTATCCGGCTCGCTTGGGGTCTGGGGTATGAAAAACTGTTTTTT.

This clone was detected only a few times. The CDR3 sequence is CASSSGTGANVLTF. CDR3 nucleotide sequence: TGCGCCAGCAGCTCCGGGACAGGGGCCAACGTCCTGACTTTC. This chain links TRBV4-1 with TRBJ2-6; the D gene is possibly TRBD1 (6 bases). CDR1 is MGHRA, CDR2 YSYEKL, per germline. V was clipped by 5 bases and J by 4 bases, with 9 bases between them. This CDR3 is built from 14 residues.

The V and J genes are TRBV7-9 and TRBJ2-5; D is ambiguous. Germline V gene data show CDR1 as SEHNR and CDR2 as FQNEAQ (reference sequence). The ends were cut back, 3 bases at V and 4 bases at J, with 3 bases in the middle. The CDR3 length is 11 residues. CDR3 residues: CASSFGETQYF. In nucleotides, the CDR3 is TGTGCCAGCAGCTTCGGAGAGACCCAGTACTTC.

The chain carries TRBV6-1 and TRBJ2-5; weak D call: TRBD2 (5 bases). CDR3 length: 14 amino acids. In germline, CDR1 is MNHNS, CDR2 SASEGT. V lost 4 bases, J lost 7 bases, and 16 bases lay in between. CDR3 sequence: CASSAGNDFGTQYF. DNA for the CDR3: TGTGCCAGCAGTGCGGGGAACGATTTTGGGACCCAGTACTTC.

In DNA, the CDR3 is TGTGCCAGTAGTATAGGTCAGGGGCTCTCCTACGAGCAGTACTTC. As protein: CASSIGQGLSYEQYF. The V gene is TRBV19, the J gene TRBJ2-7, with D perhaps matching TRBD1 (6 bases). Trimming stripped 1 base from V and 0 bases from J, with 10 bases between. CDR1 is LNHDA, CDR2 SQIVND, per germline (reference sequence). CDR3 length equals 15 residues.

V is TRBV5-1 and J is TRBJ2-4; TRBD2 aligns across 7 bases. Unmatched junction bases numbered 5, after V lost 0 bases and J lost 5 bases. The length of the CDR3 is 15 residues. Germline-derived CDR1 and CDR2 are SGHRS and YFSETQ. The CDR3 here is CASSLELRGENIQYF. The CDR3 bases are TGCGCCAGCAGCTTGGAGCTCCGGGGGGAAAACATTCAGTACTTC. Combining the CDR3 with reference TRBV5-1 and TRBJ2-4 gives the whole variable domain KAGVTQTPRYLIKTRGQQVTLSCSPISGHRSVSWYQQTPGQGLQFLFEYFSETQRNKGNFPGRFSGRQFSNSRSEMNVSTLELGDSALYLCASSLELRGENIQYFGAGTRLSVL.

In DNA form, the CDR3 reads TGTGCCAGCAGCTTAGGGACAGGGATCGCTTTCTTT. It translates to CASSLGTGIAFF. V and J are TRBV7-3 and TRBJ1-1; 9 nucleotides align to TRBD1. V was pared by 2 bases and J by 11 bases, with 3 bases of the junction left unmatched. This CDR3 spans 12 amino acids. The germline V gene encodes CDR1 SGHTA and CDR2 FQGTGA.

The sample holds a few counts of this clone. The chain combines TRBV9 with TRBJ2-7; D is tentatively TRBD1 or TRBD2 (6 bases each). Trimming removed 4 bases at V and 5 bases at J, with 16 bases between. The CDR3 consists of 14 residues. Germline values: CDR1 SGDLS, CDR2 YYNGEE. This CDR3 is CASSPQPGANEQYF. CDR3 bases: TGTGCCAGCAGCCCTCAGCCGGGGGCGAACGAGCAGTACTTC.

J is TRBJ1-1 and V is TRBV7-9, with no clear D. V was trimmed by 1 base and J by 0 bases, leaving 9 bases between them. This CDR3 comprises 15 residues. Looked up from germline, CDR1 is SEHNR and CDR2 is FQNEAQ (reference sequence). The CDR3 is CASSLVSEMNTEAFF. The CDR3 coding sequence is TGTGCCAGCAGCTTAGTTTCAGAAATGAACACTGAAGCTTTCTTT. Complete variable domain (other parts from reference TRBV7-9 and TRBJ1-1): DTGVSQNPRHKITKRGQNVTFRCDPISEHNRLYWYRQTLGQGPEFLTYFQNEAQLEKSRLLSDRFSAERPKGSFSTLEIQRTEQGDSAMYLCASSLVSEMNTEAFFGQGTRLTVV.

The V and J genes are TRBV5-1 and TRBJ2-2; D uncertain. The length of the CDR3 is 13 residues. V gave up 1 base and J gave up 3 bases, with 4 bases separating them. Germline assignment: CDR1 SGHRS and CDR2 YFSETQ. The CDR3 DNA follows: TGCGCCAGCAGCTTGACAGACACCGGGGAGCTGTTTTTT. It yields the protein CASSLTDTGELFF.

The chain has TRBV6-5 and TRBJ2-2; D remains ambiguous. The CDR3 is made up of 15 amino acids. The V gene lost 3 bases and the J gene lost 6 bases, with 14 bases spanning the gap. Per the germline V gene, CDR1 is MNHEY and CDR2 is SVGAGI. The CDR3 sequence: CASSYALAAAGELFF. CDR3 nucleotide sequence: TGTGCCAGCAGTTATGCCCTCGCAGCTGCCGGGGAGCTGTTTTTT.

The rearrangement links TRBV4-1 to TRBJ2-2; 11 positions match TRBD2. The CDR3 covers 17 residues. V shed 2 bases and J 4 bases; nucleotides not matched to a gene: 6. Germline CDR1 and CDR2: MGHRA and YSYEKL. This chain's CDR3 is CASSQYTSGGSTGELFF. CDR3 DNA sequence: TGCGCCAGCAGCCAATATACTAGCGGGGGCTCCACCGGGGAGCTGTTTTTT.

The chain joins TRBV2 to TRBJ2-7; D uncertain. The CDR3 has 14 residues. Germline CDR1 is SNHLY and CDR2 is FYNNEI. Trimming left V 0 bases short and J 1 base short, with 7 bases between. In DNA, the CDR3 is TGTGCCAGCAGTGAAGCGGCTTATTCCTACGAGCAGTACTTC. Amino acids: CASSEAAYSYEQYF.

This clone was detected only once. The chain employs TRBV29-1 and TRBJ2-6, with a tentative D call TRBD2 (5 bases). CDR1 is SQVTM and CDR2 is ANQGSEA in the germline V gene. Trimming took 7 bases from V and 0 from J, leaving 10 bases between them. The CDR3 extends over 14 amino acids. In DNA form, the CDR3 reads TGCAGCGCCCTCCGGGACTCTGGGGCCAACGTCCTGACTTTC. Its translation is CSALRDSGANVLTF.

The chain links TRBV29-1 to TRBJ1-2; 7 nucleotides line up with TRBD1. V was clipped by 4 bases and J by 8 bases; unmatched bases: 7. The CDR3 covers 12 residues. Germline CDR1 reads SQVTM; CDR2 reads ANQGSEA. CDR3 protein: CSVVDRTGGYTF. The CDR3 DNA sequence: TGCAGCGTTGTGGACAGGACGGGCGGCTACACCTTC.

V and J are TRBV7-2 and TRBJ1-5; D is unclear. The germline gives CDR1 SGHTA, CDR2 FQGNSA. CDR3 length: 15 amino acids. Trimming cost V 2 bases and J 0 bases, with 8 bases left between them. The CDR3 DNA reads TGTGCCAGCAGCTTAATGTCCTATAGCAATCAGCCCCAGCATTTT. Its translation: CASSLMSYSNQPQHF.

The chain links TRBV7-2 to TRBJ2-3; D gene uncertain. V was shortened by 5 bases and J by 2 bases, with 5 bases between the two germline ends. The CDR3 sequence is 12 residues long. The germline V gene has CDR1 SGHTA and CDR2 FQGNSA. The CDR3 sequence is CASSLHTDTQYF. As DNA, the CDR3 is TGTGCCAGCAGCCTCCACACAGATACGCAGTATTTT.

CDR3 sequence: CASREGGNTGELFF. The CDR3 nucleotides read TGTGCCAGCAGGGAGGGGGGGAACACCGGGGAGCTGTTTTTT. The chain uses TRBV6-5 and TRBJ2-2, with D possibly being TRBD1 or TRBD2 (6 bases each). With 6 bases removed from V and 1 base from J, the gap between germline ends came to 9 bases. The CDR3 has 14 amino acids. Per germline, CDR1 MNHEY and CDR2 SVGAGI.

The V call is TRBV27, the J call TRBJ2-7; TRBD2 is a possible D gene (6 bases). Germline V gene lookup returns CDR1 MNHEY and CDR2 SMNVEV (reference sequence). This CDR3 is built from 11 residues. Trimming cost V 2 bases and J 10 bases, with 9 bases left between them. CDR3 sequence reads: CASSLGAGQYF. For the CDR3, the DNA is TGTGCCAGCAGTTTAGGGGCGGGACAGTACTTC.

Written as DNA, the CDR3 is TGTGCCAGCAGCTTAGAACAGACCAAAGCTTTCTTT. Protein sequence: CASSLEQTKAFF. The chain carries TRBV7-9 and TRBJ1-1; D gene ambiguous. Trimming took off 1 base at V and 9 bases at J, with 9 bases between the two ends. Germline values: CDR1 SEHNR, CDR2 FQNEAQ (reference sequence). The CDR3 has 12 amino acids. Drawing the rest from reference TRBV7-9 and TRBJ1-1, the complete variable domain is DTGVSQNPRHKITKRGQNVTFRCDPISEHNRLYWYRQTLGQGPEFLTYFQNEAQLEKSRLLSDRFSAERPKGSFSTLEIQRTEQGDSAMYLCASSLEQTKAFFGQGTRLTVV.

CDR3 DNA sequence: TGCAGCGTTGACGGCGGGCGAGAGACCCAGTACTTC. It translates to CSVDGGRETQYF. The chain employs TRBV29-1 and TRBJ2-5; D is possibly TRBD2 (5 bases). The V end was cut by 3 bases, the J end by 4 bases, with 9 bases between. The CDR3 consists of 12 residues. Germline CDR1 and CDR2: SQVTM and ANQGSEA.

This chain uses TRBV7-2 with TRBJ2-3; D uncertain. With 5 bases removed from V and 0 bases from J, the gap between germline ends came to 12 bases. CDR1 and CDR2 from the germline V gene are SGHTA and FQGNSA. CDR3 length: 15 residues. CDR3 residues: CASSPTPRSTDTQYF. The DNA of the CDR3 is TGTGCCAGCAGCCCGACCCCCCGGAGCACAGATACGCAGTATTTT.

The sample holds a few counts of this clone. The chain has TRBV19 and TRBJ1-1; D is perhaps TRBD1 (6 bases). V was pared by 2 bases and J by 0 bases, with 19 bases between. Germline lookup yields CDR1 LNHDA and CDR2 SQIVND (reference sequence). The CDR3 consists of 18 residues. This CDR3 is CASSIRRTGAEMNTEAFF. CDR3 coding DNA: TGTGCCAGTAGTATAAGACGGACGGGGGCTGAGATGAACACTGAAGCTTTCTTT.